What follows describes a single T cell receptor beta chain. CDR3 length: 16 amino acids. V lost 6 bases to trimming and J lost 3 bases, with 21 bases between them. CDR1 MNHEY and CDR2 SVGEGT come from the germline V gene. The sample comes from a study of blood T cells in healthy people across ages. For the second PCR, which ran for roughly 6 to 12 cycles, a sample-barcoded 5' primer and a J-beta primer mix were used. TCRdb reanalysed the 5' RACE reads using MiXCR and keeps one entry per CDR3 protein. The sample records about 1.5 million distinct CDR3 sequences, about 45% being singletons. Sequencing was performed on blood. The V and J genes are TRBV6-2 or TRBV6-3 and TRBJ2-7, with D perhaps TRBD1 (6 bases). The origin of this receptor is a woman aged 18 to 35 in good health. CDR3 in amino acids: CASSVQRVDRFYEQYF. CDR3 DNA: TGTGCCAGCAGCGTACAAAGGGTCGACAGGTTCTACGAGCAGTACTTC.